This record covers a single TCR beta chain. The patients had HPV-negative, locally advanced oral cavity squamous cell carcinoma. This sample was included in a study of neoadjuvant anti-PD-1 for oral cavity cancer. At the level of the study: Patients without progression received a fourth nivolumab dose around day 43, then surgical resection on days 50-56.

PBMC libraries mostly used around 510 ng of input genomic DNA, with six replicates per sample. Repertoires were generated with immunoSEQ multiplex PCR, while TCRdb's copy carries only in-frame clones and drops some. The table has around 81,000 clones, about four fifths seen once; the top ten hold 2.5% to 4%. This CDR3 contains 13 residues. The germline V gene encodes CDR1 GTSNPN and CDR2 SVGIG (reference sequence). Losses at the gene ends were 3 bases for V and 3 bases for J; bases not matched to a gene: 2. The clonotype was recovered from a person between 40 and 80 years old with oral cavity squamous cell carcinoma. The chain uses TRBV30 and TRBJ1-5; 7 bases match TRBD1. Sequencing was performed on PBMCs, taken before nivolumab (anti-PD-1) treatment. CDR3 residues: CAWRGGINQPQHF. DNA of the CDR3: TGTGCCTGGAGAGGGGGCATCAATCAGCCCCAGCATTTT.